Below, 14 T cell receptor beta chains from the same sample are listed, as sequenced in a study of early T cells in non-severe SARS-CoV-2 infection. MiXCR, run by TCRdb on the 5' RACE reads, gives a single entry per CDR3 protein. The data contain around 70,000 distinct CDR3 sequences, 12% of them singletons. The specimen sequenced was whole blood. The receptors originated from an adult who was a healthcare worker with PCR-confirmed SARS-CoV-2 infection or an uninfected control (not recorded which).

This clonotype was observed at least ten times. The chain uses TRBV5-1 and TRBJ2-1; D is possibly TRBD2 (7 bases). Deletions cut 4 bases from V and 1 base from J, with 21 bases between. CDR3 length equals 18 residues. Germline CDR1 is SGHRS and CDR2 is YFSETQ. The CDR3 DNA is TGCGCCAGCAGCCCCACCCCCCCACGGGGGGCTTCCTACAATGAGCAGTTCTTC. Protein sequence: CASSPTPPRGASYNEQFF.

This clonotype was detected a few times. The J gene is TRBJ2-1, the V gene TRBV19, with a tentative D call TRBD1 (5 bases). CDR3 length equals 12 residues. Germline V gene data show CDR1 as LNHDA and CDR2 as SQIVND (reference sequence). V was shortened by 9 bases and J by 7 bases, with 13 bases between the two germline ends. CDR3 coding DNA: TGTGCCAGAAAGGGGCTGGGGAATGAGCAGTTCTTC. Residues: CARKGLGNEQFF.

The CDR3 is CSARAPGLSTDTQYF. CDR3 sequence (DNA): TGCAGTGCTAGAGCACCGGGACTAAGCACAGATACGCAGTATTTT. This chain connects TRBV20-1 to TRBJ2-3, with 7 bases identical to TRBD2. There are 15 residues in the CDR3. Germline loops: CDR1 DFQATT, CDR2 SNEGSKA (reference sequence). Trimming took 1 base from V and 0 from J; bases not matched to a gene: 4.

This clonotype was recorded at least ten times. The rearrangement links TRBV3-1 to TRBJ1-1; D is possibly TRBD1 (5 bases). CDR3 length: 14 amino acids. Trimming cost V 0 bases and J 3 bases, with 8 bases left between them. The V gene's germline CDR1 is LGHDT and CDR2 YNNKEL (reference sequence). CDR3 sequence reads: CASSQDTRDTEAFF. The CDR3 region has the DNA TGTGCCAGCAGCCAAGATACCAGGGACACTGAAGCTTTCTTT.

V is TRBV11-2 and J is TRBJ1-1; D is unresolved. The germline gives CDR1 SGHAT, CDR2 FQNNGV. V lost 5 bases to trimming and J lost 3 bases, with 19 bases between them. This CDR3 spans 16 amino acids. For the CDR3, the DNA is TGTGCCAGCAGCCACCCCCTCGGGTGGGTGGACACTGAAGCTTTCTTT. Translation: CASSHPLGWVDTEAFF.

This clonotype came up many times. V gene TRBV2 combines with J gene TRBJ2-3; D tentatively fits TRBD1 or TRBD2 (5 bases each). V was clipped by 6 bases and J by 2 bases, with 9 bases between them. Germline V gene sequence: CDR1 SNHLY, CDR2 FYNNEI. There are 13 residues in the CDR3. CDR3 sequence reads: CASRGEHTDTQYF. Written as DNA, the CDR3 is TGTGCCAGCAGAGGGGAGCACACAGATACGCAGTATTTT. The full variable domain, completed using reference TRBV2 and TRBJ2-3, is EPEVTQTPSHQVTQMGQEVILRCVPISNHLYFYWYRQILGQKVEFLVSFYNNEISEKSEIFDDQFSVERPDGSNFTLKIRSTKLEDSAMYFCASRGEHTDTQYFGPGTRLTVL.

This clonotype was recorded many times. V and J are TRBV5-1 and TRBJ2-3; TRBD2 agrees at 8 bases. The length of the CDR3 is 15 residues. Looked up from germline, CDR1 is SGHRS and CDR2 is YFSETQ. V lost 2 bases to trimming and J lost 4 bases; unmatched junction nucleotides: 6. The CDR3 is CASSLAGVGPDTQYF. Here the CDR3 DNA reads TGCGCCAGCAGCTTAGCGGGGGTGGGCCCAGATACGCAGTATTTT.

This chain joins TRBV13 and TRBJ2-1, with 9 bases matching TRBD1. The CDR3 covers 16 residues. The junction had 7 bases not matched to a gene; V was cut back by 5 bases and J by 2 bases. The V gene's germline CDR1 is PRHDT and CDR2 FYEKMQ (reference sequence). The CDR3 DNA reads TGTGCCAGCAGCCGGTACAGGGGGCCGACCTACAATGAGCAGTTCTTC. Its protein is CASSRYRGPTYNEQFF.

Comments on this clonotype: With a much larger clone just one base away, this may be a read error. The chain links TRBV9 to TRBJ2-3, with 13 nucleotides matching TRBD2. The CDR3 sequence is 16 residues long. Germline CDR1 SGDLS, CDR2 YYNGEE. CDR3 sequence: CTSSVGTSGIGDTQYF. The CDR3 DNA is TGTACCAGCAGCGTAGGGACTAGCGGGATCGGGGATACGCAGTATTTT. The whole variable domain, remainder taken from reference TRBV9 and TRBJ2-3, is DSGVTQTPKHLITATGQRVTLRCSPRSGDLSVYWYQQSLDQGLQFLIQYYNGEERAKGNILERFSAQQFPDLHSELNLSSLELGDSALYFCTSSVGTSGIGDTQYFGPGTRLTVL.

CDR3 amino acids: CASSRREGQETQYF. DNA for the CDR3: TGTGCCAGCAGCCGGCGGGAAGGCCAAGAGACCCAGTACTTC. This chain uses TRBV3-1 with TRBJ2-5, with D perhaps matching TRBD2 (6 bases). Germline loops: CDR1 LGHDT, CDR2 YNNKEL (reference sequence). Trimming took 4 bases from V and 1 from J, leaving 10 bases between them. The CDR3 totals 14 residues.

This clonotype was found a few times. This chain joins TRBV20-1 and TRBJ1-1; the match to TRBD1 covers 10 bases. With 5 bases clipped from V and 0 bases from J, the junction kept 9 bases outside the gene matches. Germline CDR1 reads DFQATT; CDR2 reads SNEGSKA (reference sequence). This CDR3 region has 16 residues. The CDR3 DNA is TGCAGTGCTGGGGGACAGGGGTTGGGAATGAACACTGAAGCTTTCTTT. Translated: CSAGGQGLGMNTEAFF.

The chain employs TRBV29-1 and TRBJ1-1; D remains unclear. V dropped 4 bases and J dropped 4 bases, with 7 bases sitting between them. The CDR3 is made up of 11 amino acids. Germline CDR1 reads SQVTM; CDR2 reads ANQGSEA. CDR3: CSVVSFTEAFF. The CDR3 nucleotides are TGCAGCGTTGTTTCTTTCACTGAAGCTTTCTTT.

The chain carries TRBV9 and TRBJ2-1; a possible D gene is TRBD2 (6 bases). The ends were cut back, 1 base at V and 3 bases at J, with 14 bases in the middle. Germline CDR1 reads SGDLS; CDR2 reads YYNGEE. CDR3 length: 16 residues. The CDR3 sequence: CASSVLTGEDYNEQFF. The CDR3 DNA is TGTGCCAGCAGCGTATTAACGGGAGAAGACTACAATGAGCAGTTCTTC.

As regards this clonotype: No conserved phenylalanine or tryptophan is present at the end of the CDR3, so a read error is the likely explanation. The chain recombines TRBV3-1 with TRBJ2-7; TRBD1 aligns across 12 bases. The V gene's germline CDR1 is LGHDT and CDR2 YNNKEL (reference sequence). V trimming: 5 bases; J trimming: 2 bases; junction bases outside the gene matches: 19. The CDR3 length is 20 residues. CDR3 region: CASSAHTGQGARGHTYEQYY. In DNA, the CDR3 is TGTGCCAGCAGCGCACATACGGGACAGGGGGCGCGTGGGCACACCTACGAGCAGTACTAC.